The present TCR beta chain was sequenced within a study of T-cell memory formation after mild COVID-19. The wider study: TCR clusters showed largely donor specificity. Overall study results and limits: The study detected some responding clones in pre-infection memory, suggesting cross-reactive memory joined. Clones that contracted from day 15 to 85 were balanced CD4/CD8, while later expanders leaned CD4+.

Turning to this clonotype: Antigen unknown.

Germline V gene sequence: CDR1 LGHNT, CDR2 FRNRAP. V was pared by 6 bases and J by 0 bases, with 10 bases of the junction left unmatched. The CDR3 is 17 residues long. Each CDR3 protein is one row after TCRdb ran MiXCR on the 5' RACE reads. The table includes approximately 500,000 distinct CDR3 sequences, 20% to 25% detected once. The sequence was collected from an adult woman who had mild COVID-19 (a few samples of this study predate the infection). Cell type and time point are not known. The sequenced sample was PBMCs or a T cell subset sorted from them (not recorded which). This chain uses TRBV12-5 with TRBJ2-3; 9 bases are shared with TRBD1. The CDR3 nucleotides are TGTGCTAGTGGACGGACAGGGGCGTTCGCTAGCACAGATACGCAGTATTTT. Translation: CASGRTGAFASTDTQYF.